This T cell receptor beta chain comes out of a study of vaccination and CD4 T cells after COVID-19 (dated by TCRdb to the early 2020s). In terms of the full investigation: Every convalescent patient had a positive nasal swab PCR test for SARS-CoV-2, with mild disease in roughly 10 patients and severe disease in one. The convalescent cohort comprised six males and four females, including two Hispanic individuals, seven Caucasians, two Asians and one multiracial person. Participants got two doses of the Pfizer-BioNTech BNT162b2 vaccine (n=8) or two doses of the Moderna mRNA-1273 vaccine (n=2). Post-COVID blood samples from convalescent patients were collected a median of roughly 100 days after diagnosis, with a range of roughly 35 to 170 days. Post-vaccine blood samples were collected a median of about 72 days after the second vaccine dose, ranging from roughly 13 to 250 days. The cultures were stimulated with overlapping spike peptide pools from SARS-CoV-2 and from the common cold coronaviruses HCoV-NL63, HCoV-OC43 and HCoV-229E. Control cultures received a CEFX viral epitope pool as the positive control, an HIV-1 Nef peptide pool as the negative control, or no peptide. In nine to eleven COVID-19 convalescent patients and a handful of infection-naive healthy vaccine recipients, researchers compared the spike-specific CD4+ TCR repertoire from before mRNA vaccination with the repertoire from after.

The treatment or condition label of this sample denotes: roughly ten-day PBMC culture with coronavirus spike peptide pools or control peptides (ViraFEST assay). The ViraFEST assay was used in the study, in which antigen-specific T cells were expanded with peptide pools and expanded clonotypes were subsequently identified by TCR sequencing. The convalescent patients' positive SARS-CoV-2 PCR tests were from March to December 2020, which was before the Alpha, Beta and Delta variants emerged in the United States. PBMCs were cultured at about 2 million per well in IMDM supplemented with around 5.5% human AB serum and 8 to 10 IU/ml IL-2, with approximately 10 ug/ml peptide pools added. On days 3 and 7, half of the culture medium was replaced with fresh IL-2-containing medium. CD4+ T cells were isolated after about 10 days of culture through negative selection using the EasySep CD4+ T cell isolation kit. Ficoll-Paque Plus gradient centrifugation was used to isolate PBMCs from whole blood, and the isolated PBMCs were then either used fresh or cryopreserved at -140C. Each culture condition was generally run in triplicate wells.

The paper as a whole reports these results and caveats: Only a relatively small number of convalescent patients were included in the study, and early timepoints following natural infection were not analyzed. Of the vaccine-specific clones in convalescent patients, 304 of 307, or nearly all, reacted only to SARS-CoV-2 spike and did not cross-react with common cold coronaviruses. In convalescent patients, a median approximately 86% of post-vaccine SARS-CoV-2-reactive clones were detected only after vaccination, and vaccine-specific priming was suggested by this finding. The median number of SARS-CoV-2-reactive clonotypes rose from about 19 after infection to 35 to 45 after vaccination, but the change was not significant.

Note on this clonotype: Its specific antigen is unknown. No qualities accompany the bases; no much larger clone lies one base away.

From the cysteine through the phenylalanine, the CDR3 covers 18 amino acids. Only the CDR3 DNA is retained, 54 bases long and in frame from the first base. The V end gives up 0 bases and the J end 4 bases, leaving 12 bases in the junction not matched to a gene. Looking up the germline V gene (reference sequence) yields CDR1 LGHDT and CDR2 YNNKEL. The library was made by PCR. DNA from cultured CD4+ T cells was subjected to TCR sequencing with the Oncomine TCR Beta short-read assay at the Johns Hopkins FTIC core. The QIAamp micro DNA kit was used to extract genomic DNA from the cultured CD4+ T cells. Oncomine TCR Beta libraries made from cultured CD4+ T cells were pooled using unique dual indexes and sequenced on an Illumina iSeq 100. In the original analysis: Non-productive sequences were removed, and CDR3s that did not start with C, did not end with F or W, or were shorter than 7 amino acids were discarded. The MANAFEST web application identified antigen-specific clonotypes by comparing peptide-stimulated wells against reference wells and other culture wells. For a clone to be called positive, the clone needed an FDR below 0.05, an odds ratio above 5, and a productive frequency above 0.1% in at least two of three replicate wells. A clonotype was classed as cross-reactive if the clonotype showed significant expansion both in SARS-CoV-2 spike wells and in at least one common cold coronavirus spike condition. Levenshtein distances (stringdist) and unrooted phylogenetic trees (ape) in R version 3.6.1 were used to assess CDR3 homology. Starting from the raw public reads, TCRdb applied fastp trimming at Q25, assembled clones with MiXCR and retained in-frame beta chains. Each entry is one CDR3 protein sequence, shown with its most common DNA and genes. The V and J calls were determined by TCRdb, not by the authors. This sample has more than 20,000 distinct CDR3 sequences in its table, and around half of those were observed once. Of the sample, 4% to 6% falls within the top ten clones.

Recombination joined TRBV3-1 with TRBJ2-5; 9 middle bases align to TRBD2. The TCR comes from a human donor who had recovered from COVID-19. Sequencing was performed on CD4+ T cells from blood, cultured in vitro. DNA sequence: TGTGCCAGCAGCCAAGAGGGGGCGGGAGGGGGTAAAGTAGAGACCCAGTACTTC. Its translation is CASSQEGAGGGKVETQYF.